This T cell receptor beta chain comes out of a study of identical twins (TCRdb year 2016). With respect to the entire study: To test whether fetal clonotypes persist, the study used deep sequencing on TCR alpha and beta repertoires from monozygotic twins, unrelated adults of various ages, and cord blood. To rule out contamination, replicate twin experiments were performed at different times with different library preparation protocols.

Libraries were prepared through 5' RACE. Sequencing relied on an Illumina HiSeq 2000. A universal primer binding site was added through template switching, and the final cDNA carried a unique molecular identifier so that TCR cDNA molecules could be counted accurately. Specific primers in the conserved constant-segment region were used to synthesize first-strand cDNA for TCR alpha and beta chains. To control for contamination, every cDNA library carried two barcodes: a SMART-Mk sample barcode plus Illumina barcodes. Two successive PCR steps introduced TruSeq adapter sequences along with Illumina sample barcodes. TCR alpha and beta cDNA libraries were sequenced on the Illumina HiSeq platform with custom primers. Under the source paper's analysis protocol: Raw reads were processed with MiGEC to extract unique molecular identifiers, and MiXCR was used to determine CDR3 positions. Recombination models were inferred per individual with the repgenHMM and IGoR tools using an EM algorithm. The analysis of shared clonotypes was done with the tcR package in R, with sharing normalized by the product of cloneset sizes. Out-of-frame nonproductive sequences were analyzed to study raw recombination free of thymic and clonal selection effects. Through fastp at Q25 and MiXCR, TCRdb rebuilt clones from the public reads, retaining in-frame beta chains. Rows are combined by CDR3 protein, so each entry shows the most common genes and DNA. The V and J calls shown here were made by TCRdb, not taken from the authors' results. The sample data list fewer than 550,000 distinct CDR3 sequences, and around an eighth of these were observed just once. The top ten constitute approximately 0.9% of the sample.

The germline ends are 4 bases apart after V is trimmed by 4 bases and J by 0 bases. Reading the germline V gene gives CDR1 KGHDR and CDR2 SFDVKD. The CDR3 goes from the cysteine to the phenylalanine over 13 residues. Just CDR3 DNA is preserved here, 39 bases in frame from base 1. The full study reports these points: Invariant T cells such as MAIT and iNKT could partly confound zero-insertion analyses, although diverse VJ usage argued against such confounding for most clonotypes. Compared with coincidental sharing between unrelated individuals, out-of-frame TCR alpha sequences shared between twins had an excess of sequences with low generation probability. Abundant cord blood beta clonotypes carried fewer insertions; young adult naive repertoires showed a weaker similar trend, while memory repertoires showed none. A weaker excess of twin sharing was found in beta out-of-frame sequences because the signal-to-noise ratio was lowered by fewer shared sequences. Out-of-frame TCR alpha sharing in monozygotic twins was systematically underestimated by recombination models, whereas sharing between unrelated individuals was in agreement with the recombination models. Conclusions relied on cross-sectional statistical analysis, since the same donors could not be followed over many years.

Many counts were recorded for this clonotype. No cognate antigen has been identified for it. No base quality values were provided; no much bigger clone lies one nucleotide off. Every donor in the study was a healthy Caucasian. Three pairs of female monozygotic twins, all aged roughly 18 to 29 years, made up the twin cohort. CD4+ and CD8+ T cell populations were isolated with positive isolation kits from Invitrogen. This sample also appeared in a second study, on yellow fever vaccine responses in identical twins. The second paper further reports: The T cell response to vaccination in identical twins was reported by the authors to appear partly convergent and partly personalized. Focusing on identical twins, the study followed the T cell clones that responded to the vaccine, and did so with precision.

The V gene is TRBV24-1 and the J gene is TRBJ2-3; the D gene lacks a confident call. Sequencing input: CD4+ T cells sorted from blood. The TCR sequence derives from a woman aged 18-29 years in good health. CDR3 protein: CATSDASTDTQYF. The DNA sequence is given as TGTGCCACCAGTGACGCTAGCACAGATACGCAGTATTTT.